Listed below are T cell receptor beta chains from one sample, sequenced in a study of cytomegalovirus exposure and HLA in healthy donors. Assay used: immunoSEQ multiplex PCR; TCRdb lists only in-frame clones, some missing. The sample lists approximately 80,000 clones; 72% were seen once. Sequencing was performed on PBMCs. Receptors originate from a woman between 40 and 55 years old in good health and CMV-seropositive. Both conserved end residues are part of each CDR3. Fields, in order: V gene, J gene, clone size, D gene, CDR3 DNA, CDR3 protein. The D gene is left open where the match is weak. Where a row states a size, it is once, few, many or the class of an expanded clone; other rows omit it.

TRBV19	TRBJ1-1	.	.	TGTGCCAGTAGTCCTCAGGGGAAGGTTGCTTTCTTT	CASSPQGKVAFF
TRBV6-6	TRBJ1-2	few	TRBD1	TGTGCCAGCAGACGCCAACAGGGGAGAACGAACTATGGCTACACCTTC	CASRRQQGRTNYGYTF
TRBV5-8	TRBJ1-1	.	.	TGTGCCAGCACCAGTGCGACAGCCCTAATGAACACTGAAGCTTTCTTT	CASTSATALMNTEAFF
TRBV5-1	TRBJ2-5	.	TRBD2	TGCGCCAGCAGCTTGGGAGGTAGGACTAGCGTAACCTTAGAGACCCAGTACTTC	CASSLGGRTSVTLETQYF
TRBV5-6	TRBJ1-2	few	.	TGTGCCAGCAGCCCTGGTTGGCATGGCTACACCTTC	CASSPGWHGYTF
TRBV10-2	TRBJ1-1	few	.	TGCGCCAGCACTATGAAACAGGGTACCGAAGCTTTCTTT	CASTMKQGTEAFF
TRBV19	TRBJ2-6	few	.	TGTGCCAGTAGTATAGACGGAGGGGATGGGGCCAACGTCCTGACTTTC	CASSIDGGDGANVLTF
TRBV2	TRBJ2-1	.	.	TGTGCCAGCAGTTTTCAGGGGGGCGGGGAGCAGTTCTTC	CASSFQGGGEQFF
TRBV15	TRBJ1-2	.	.	TGTGCCACCAGAGGCGCGGCAGGGTTATATGGTTATGGCTACACCTTC	CATRGAAGLYGYGYTF
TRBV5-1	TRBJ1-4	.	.	TGCGCCAGCAGCCCACAGGATGATCATGAAAAACTGTTTTTT	CASSPQDDHEKLFF
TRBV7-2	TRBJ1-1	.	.	TGTGCCAGCAGCTTAGGGCGGCTGAACACTGAAGCTTTCTTT	CASSLGRLNTEAFF
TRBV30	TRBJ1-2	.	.	TGTGCCTGGAGCAAAGACAGCGGGCTGAGTGGCTACACCTTC	CAWSKDSGLSGYTF
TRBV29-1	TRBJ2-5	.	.	TGCAGCGTTGTTTCCAGGTCGACAATAGAGACCCAGTACTTC	CSVVSRSTIETQYF
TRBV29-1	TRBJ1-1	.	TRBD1	TGCAGCGTTGAGGGACAGTCGAACACTGAAGCTTTCTTT	CSVEGQSNTEAFF
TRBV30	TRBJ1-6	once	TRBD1	TGTGCCTGGAGTGGACAGGGGGCTTCACCCCTCCACTTT	CAWSGQGASPLHF
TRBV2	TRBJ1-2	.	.	TGTGCCAGCAGGTCGGACAGCCCTTCTGGCTACACCTTC	CASRSDSPSGYTF
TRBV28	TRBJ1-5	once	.	TGTGCCAGCTCACCGGGCGGGGGTAATCAGCCCCAGCATTTT	CASSPGGGNQPQHF
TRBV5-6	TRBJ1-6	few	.	TGTGCCAGCAGCCCGGCGGGGGAGGGTAATTCACCCCTCCACTTT	CASSPAGEGNSPLHF
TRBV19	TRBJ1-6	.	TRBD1	TGTGCCAGTAGTACCCGGACAGGGTCGGGTTCACCCCTCCACTTT	CASSTRTGSGSPLHF
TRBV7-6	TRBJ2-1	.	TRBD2	TGTGCCAGCAGCTTAGACCGGACTAGCGGGGGGGCCCAGTTCTTC	CASSLDRTSGGAQFF
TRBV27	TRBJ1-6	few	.	TGTGCCAGCAGTTTTCAAGAGTATTCACCCCTCCACTTT	CASSFQEYSPLHF
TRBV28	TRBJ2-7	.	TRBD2	TGTGCCAGCAGTTTATATCTGGGGGCGGGGGGATCCTACGAGCAGTACTTC	CASSLYLGAGGSYEQYF
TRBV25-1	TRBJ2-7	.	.	TGTGCCAGCAGTGAATCGTATCGGTCGGGGAACTACGAGCAGTACTTC	CASSESYRSGNYEQYF
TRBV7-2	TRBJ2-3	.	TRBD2	TGTGCCAGCAGCTTAGAGTTAGCGGGAGTCATTATTAGCACAGATACGCAGTATTTT	CASSLELAGVIISTDTQYF
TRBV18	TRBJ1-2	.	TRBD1	TGTGCCAGCTCTTACCGGGACAGGGGTTTTGGCTACACCTTC	CASSYRDRGFGYTF